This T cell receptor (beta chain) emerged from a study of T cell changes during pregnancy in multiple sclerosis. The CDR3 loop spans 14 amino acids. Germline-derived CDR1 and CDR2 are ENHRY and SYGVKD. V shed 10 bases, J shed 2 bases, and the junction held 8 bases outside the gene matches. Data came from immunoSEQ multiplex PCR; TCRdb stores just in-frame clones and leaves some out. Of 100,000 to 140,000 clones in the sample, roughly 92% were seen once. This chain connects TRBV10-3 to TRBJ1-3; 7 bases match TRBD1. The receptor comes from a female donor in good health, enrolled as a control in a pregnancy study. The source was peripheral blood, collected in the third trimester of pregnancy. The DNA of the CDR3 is TGTGCCACCCGGGACAGTAACACTGGAAACACCATATATTTT. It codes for CATRDSNTGNTIYF.